Detailed here is one T cell receptor beta chain. Its recognized antigen is unknown. No much larger clonotype is one base removed from it; base qualities were not supplied. V gives up 5 bases and J gives up 4 bases, and the segment between their germline ends measures 17 bases. CDR1 and CDR2, looked up from the germline V gene (reference sequence), are MNHEY and SMNVEV. The cysteine opens and the phenylalanine closes a CDR3 of 16 amino acids. The read is trimmed to its CDR3 DNA, 48 bases read in frame from base 1. These data are taken from a study of blood T cell repertoires in COVID-19 (dated by TCRdb to the early 2020s). Turning to the overall study: Samples covering the acute and convalescent phases of COVID-19 were provided by collaborators in the United States, Italy and Spain. Samples came from the ongoing ImmuneRACE study (first 160 participants) plus 1,254 subjects from 6 global collaborators. The repertoires were released in a freely available public database meant as a resource for research on the immune response to SARS-CoV-2. Deeply sampled blood TCRbeta repertoires from subjects exposed to, actively infected with, or recovered from COVID-19 were included in the dataset. The material from the prospective study consisted of cDNA or gDNA derived from T cells, B-cell-depleted T cells, or PBMCs. HLA class I and class II types, where available, came from metadata supplied by the sample provider rather than from assay-based typing. The sample metadata nearly always contained a de-identified subject ID, COVID-19 status, age in years and sex.

TCRbeta CDR3 regions were amplified from genomic DNA by means of the immunoSEQ Assay, a bias-controlled multiplex PCR. Turning to the authors' computational methods: The number of nucleated cells in each sample was estimated by amplification of reference gene primers within the assay. To quantify the absolute abundance of each unique TCRbeta CDR3 rearrangement, sequence reads were collapsed and filtered. For each sample, productive Simpson clonality was calculated by taking the square root of Simpson's diversity index across productive rearrangements. TCRdb's version of the immuneACCESS table is confined to in-frame rearrangements and falls short of the full clone set. An unresolved V gene accounts for under half of the shortfall where checked; the remainder is of unknown origin. The V and J calls and clone size are taken from that table; D and trimming were inferred from the DNA. The sample table lists roughly 170,000 clones, over 65% of them with a count of one. Approximately 4.7% of the sample rests with the top ten.

Results the study describes overall, beyond this receptor: The quantity of clinical and demographic metadata differed by source and by participant and was supplied without curation.

Participants in the prospective study were aged roughly 18 to 89 years, lived in 20 to 25 United States geographic areas, and enrolled through a virtual design. Cohort assignment in the prospective study relied on participant-reported clinical history from a screening survey and a study questionnaire. For ImmuneRACE Cohort 3, a participant was defined as recovered based on two consecutive negative NP/OP PCR tests, clearance by a healthcare professional, or resolution of symptoms. In the prospective study, mobile phlebotomists collected whole blood, serum and a nasopharyngeal or oropharyngeal swab from each participant. Prospective study participants could optionally give additional blood draws and questionnaires over a roughly two-month period. Before DNA extraction, blood samples from the prospective study were shipped at room temperature or frozen.

Here the chain combines TRBV27 and TRBJ1-4, with no confidently assigned D gene. Sequenced sample: PBMCs or T cells enriched from blood (not recorded which). The sequence was collected from a woman aged 45-65 years who had recovered from COVID-19. The CDR3 reads CASSPSSPPINEKLFF. The nucleotides are TGTGCCAGCAGTCCCTCAAGCCCCCCCATTAATGAAAAACTGTTTTTT.